This passage covers 25 T cell receptor beta chains from one sample sequenced in a study of spatial heterogeneity in lung cancer. Noted time point: blood at routine non-recurrence follow-up after resection. Via MiXCR, TCRdb re-called the 5' RACE reads, giving one row per CDR3 protein. The sample records 15,000 or so distinct CDR3 sequences, 5% to 6.5% being singletons. The specimen was PBMCs, collected at follow-up. These receptors were collected from a male donor with early-stage non-small cell lung cancer.

The sample holds many counts of this clonotype. The chain employs TRBV6-5 and TRBJ1-6; TRBD1 might be the D (5 bases). With 9 bases removed from V and 6 bases from J, the gap between germline ends came to 21 bases. This CDR3 has 16 amino acids. Germline lookup yields CDR1 MNHEY and CDR2 SVGAGI. CDR3 amino acids: CASAEGFGSTNSPLHF. The CDR3 DNA is TGTGCCAGTGCGGAGGGGTTCGGATCCACTAATTCACCCCTCCACTTT.

This clonotype was seen at least ten times. V is TRBV12-3 or TRBV12-4 and J is TRBJ1-1; D gene unclear. The CDR3 consists of 12 residues. The V end lost 3 bases, the J end lost 5 bases, and 7 bases lay between the germline ends. CDR3 nucleotides: TGTGCCAGCAGTTTGTGGTTGACTGAAGCTTTCTTT. Translated, it gives CASSLWLTEAFF.

Judged by abundance, this clonotype is medium-sized. V gene TRBV4-3 combines with J gene TRBJ2-6; TRBD2 matches at 10 bases. Germline trimming cut 4 bases from V and 0 bases from J; bases unmatched to any gene: 6. There are 18 residues in the CDR3. Per the germline V gene, CDR1 is LGHNA and CDR2 is YSLEER. The CDR3 DNA reads as TGCGCCAGCAGCCCGAGGACTAGCGGAAGCTCTGGGGCCAACGTCCTGACTTTC. Protein sequence: CASSPRTSGSSGANVLTF.

This clonotype showed up many times. This clone may be a read error of a much larger clone one base away. The chain carries TRBV7-2 and TRBJ2-7; D gene ambiguous. V was cut by 1 base and J by 5 bases, with 3 bases left in between. Germline CDR1 SGHTA, CDR2 FQGNSA. The CDR3 runs 11 residues. The CDR3 spells CASSLDNEQYF. The CDR3 DNA sequence: TGTGCCAGCAGCTTAGACAACGAGCAGTACTTC.

This clonotype was found many times. The V call is TRBV4-3, the J call TRBJ2-3, with 8 bases matching TRBD2. Germline-derived CDR1 and CDR2 are LGHNA and YSLEER. The CDR3 consists of 19 residues. Trimming took 4 bases from V and 1 from J; bases not matched to a gene: 16. CDR3 in DNA: TGCGCCAGCAGCCCGACGGGAACGGGAGGGCGTTCGGGCACAGATACGCAGTATTTT. Its translation is CASSPTGTGGRSGTDTQYF.

This clonotype appeared many times. V usage is TRBV6-2 or TRBV6-3 and J usage is TRBJ2-2, with 12 bases matching TRBD2. Per the germline V gene, CDR1 is MNHEY and CDR2 is SVGEGT. V was pared by 7 bases and J by 5 bases, with 14 bases of the junction left unmatched. There are 18 residues in the CDR3. CDR3 in amino acids: CASTPWLAGGTGTGELFF. The DNA for the CDR3 is TGTGCCAGCACTCCCTGGCTAGCGGGAGGGACCGGGACCGGGGAGCTGTTTTTT.

There are many counts of this clonotype. The CDR3 spells CASSAEGLSGANVLTF. The CDR3 DNA reads as TGTGCCAGCAGTGCAGAGGGACTCTCTGGGGCCAACGTCCTGACTTTC. The genes are TRBV2 and TRBJ2-6, with a weak D call TRBD2 (6 bases). This CDR3 is built from 16 residues. CDR1 is SNHLY and CDR2 is FYNNEI in the germline V gene. Trimming shortened V by 4 bases and J by 0 bases, and 10 bases separated the two germline ends.

The sample holds many counts of this clonotype. The genes are TRBV5-6 and TRBJ2-6; D call uncertain. The germline V gene has CDR1 SGHDT and CDR2 YYEEEE. The CDR3 length is 19 residues. V was cut by 4 bases and J by 4 bases, with 24 bases left in between. The CDR3 is CASSLLKWGPVSGANVLTF. The CDR3, as DNA: TGTGCCAGCAGCCTATTGAAGTGGGGTCCCGTCTCCGGGGCCAACGTCCTGACTTTC.

The chain links TRBV2 to TRBJ2-5; D possibly corresponds to TRBD2 (6 bases). This CDR3 contains 16 residues. Germline CDR1 SNHLY, CDR2 FYNNEI. Trimming pared 5 bases from V and 4 bases from J, leaving 20 bases between. The CDR3: CASSRPGAPGGETQYF. The CDR3 DNA is TGTGCCAGCAGTCGCCCCGGGGCCCCCGGGGGAGAGACCCAGTACTTC.

This clonotype is deemed medium-sized. The chain recombines TRBV4-3 with TRBJ2-7; D uncertain. The CDR3 spans 15 residues. The germline CDR1 and CDR2 sequences are LGHNA and YSLEER. Trimming shortened V by 1 base and J by 6 bases, and 16 bases separated the two germline ends. The DNA of the CDR3 is TGCGCCAGCAGCCAAGGTTTGGCAAGCGCACGCGAGCAGTACTTC. Translation gives CASSQGLASAREQYF.

Judged by abundance, this clonotype is medium-sized (0.01 to 0.1%). The CDR3 DNA reads TGCGCCAGCAGCCAAGAAAGGGGTCGGGGGCTCGGTAACTATGGCTACACCTTC. Its protein is CASSQERGRGLGNYGYTF. V and J are TRBV4-3 and TRBJ1-2; D is possibly TRBD1 (6 bases). CDR3 length: 18 amino acids. The V and J ends lost 0 bases and 1 base respectively, with 18 bases between them. Germline CDR1 reads LGHNA; CDR2 reads YSLEER.

This clonotype occurred many times. This chain connects TRBV7-8 to TRBJ1-3; no clear D. V dropped 5 bases and J dropped 8 bases, with 10 bases sitting between them. The CDR3 runs 12 residues. CDR1 SGHVS and CDR2 FQNEAQ come from the germline V gene. The CDR3 DNA is TGTGCCAGCAGCACCGGGCCCTACACCATATATTTT. Amino acids: CASSTGPYTIYF.

This clonotype was observed many times. The chain carries TRBV4-2 and TRBJ1-2, with 7 bases fitting TRBD1. The germline gives CDR1 LGHNA, CDR2 YNFKEQ. The CDR3 totals 15 residues. V gave up 1 base and J gave up 7 bases; unmatched junction bases: 9. In DNA, the CDR3 is TGTGCCAGCAGCCAAGGGATTAGGGGGCAGCTTGGCTACACCTTC. Translation: CASSQGIRGQLGYTF.

This clonotype occurred many times. The chain has TRBV20-1 and TRBJ2-7; 10 nucleotides agree with TRBD1. The germline V gene has CDR1 DFQATT and CDR2 SNEGSKA (reference sequence). V trimming: 5 bases; J trimming: 4 bases; junction bases outside the gene matches: 8. The CDR3 sequence is 14 residues long. CDR3 residues: CSAHPGDRGYEQYF. The CDR3, as DNA: TGCAGTGCTCATCCAGGGGACAGGGGTTACGAGCAGTACTTC.

This clonotype was seen repeatedly, ten times or more. The chain uses TRBV7-2 and TRBJ2-4; D not certain. V was cut by 1 base and J by 10 bases, with 11 bases left in between. The CDR3 extends over 13 amino acids. Germline V gene data show CDR1 as SGHTA and CDR2 as FQGNSA. In DNA form, the CDR3 reads TGTGCCAGCAGCTTAGTGCTAGAGGCAATTCAGTACTTC. This translates into CASSLVLEAIQYF.

In its sample, this clonotype was seen many times. The V and J genes are TRBV6-5 and TRBJ2-5; D may be TRBD1 (5 bases). The V and J ends lost 7 bases and 1 base respectively, with 13 bases between them. Germline V gene data show CDR1 as MNHEY and CDR2 as SVGAGI. The CDR3 loop spans 14 amino acids. The CDR3 DNA reads as TGTGCCAGCACCATCCCAGGGCCCCAAGAGACCCAGTACTTC. It specifies CASTIPGPQETQYF.

The V call is TRBV6-5, the J call TRBJ1-4; D gene unclear. The V gene lost 6 bases and the J gene lost 8 bases, with 28 bases spanning the gap. The CDR3 consists of 18 residues. Germline V gene lookup returns CDR1 MNHEY and CDR2 SVGAGI. CDR3 sequence (DNA): TGTGCCAGCAGCTCTTCGGGGATTTTTATAGGAAGGGCGGAAAAACTGTTTTTT. Protein sequence: CASSSSGIFIGRAEKLFF.

V gene TRBV20-1 combines with J gene TRBJ2-1, with D possibly TRBD2 on 5 matching bases. Germline CDR1 is DFQATT and CDR2 is SNEGSKA (reference sequence). V gave up 6 bases and J gave up 1 base, with 16 bases separating them. The CDR3 sequence is 15 residues long. This CDR3 is CSALNQLVSYNEQFF. The CDR3, as DNA: TGCAGTGCCCTGAACCAACTAGTTTCCTACAATGAGCAGTTCTTC.

This clonotype was recorded many times. The chain couples TRBV19 to TRBJ2-1, with TRBD2 as a possible D gene (5 bases). The CDR3 extends over 16 amino acids. Trimming cost V 1 base and J 2 bases, with 12 bases left between them. Germline V gene lookup returns CDR1 LNHDA and CDR2 SQIVND (reference sequence). The CDR3 spells CASSIGWEPTYNEQFF. The CDR3 nucleotides are TGTGCCAGTAGTATAGGTTGGGAGCCCACCTACAATGAGCAGTTCTTC.

At least ten counts were recorded for this clonotype. The chain uses TRBV4-2 and TRBJ2-1; 14 bases map to TRBD2. The junction had 4 bases not matched to a gene; V was cut back by 0 bases and J by 0 bases. Germline values: CDR1 LGHNA, CDR2 YNFKEQ. CDR3 size: 19 residues. CDR3 sequence: CASSQDLGTSGSSYNEQFF. CDR3 coding DNA: TGTGCCAGCAGCCAAGACCTCGGGACTAGCGGGAGCTCCTACAATGAGCAGTTCTTC.

At least ten counts were recorded for this clonotype. The genes are TRBV28 and TRBJ2-4, with D perhaps being TRBD1 or TRBD2 (6 bases each). The CDR3 runs to 18 residues. Trimming took off 5 bases at V and 0 bases at J, with 20 bases between the two ends. Germline V gene data show CDR1 as MDHEN and CDR2 as SYDVKM. The CDR3 here is CASSAGTPRRLAKNIQYF. CDR3 sequence (DNA): TGTGCCAGCAGTGCGGGGACACCTAGAAGATTAGCCAAAAACATTCAGTACTTC.

This clonotype was seen at least ten times. The rearrangement links TRBV12-3 or TRBV12-4 to TRBJ2-2, with 11 bases identical to TRBD2. The V segment lost 5 bases and the J segment 4 bases; nucleotides outside the gene matches: 3. The CDR3 runs 15 residues. In nucleotides, the CDR3 is TGTGCCAGCAGTCCGGGACTAGCGGCCACCGGGGAGCTGTTTTTT. This translates into CASSPGLAATGELFF.

The chain employs TRBV7-9 and TRBJ2-2; no definite D call. Looked up from germline, CDR1 is SEHNR and CDR2 is FQNEAQ (reference sequence). V lost 1 base and J 4 bases, leaving 4 bases between the germline ends. CDR3 length: 13 amino acids. The CDR3 protein is CASSLGGTGELFF. The CDR3 DNA reads TGTGCCAGCAGCTTAGGAGGCACCGGGGAGCTGTTTTTT.

This clonotype was picked up many times. The chain employs TRBV6-2 or TRBV6-3 and TRBJ1-5; D is undetermined. Per germline, CDR1 MNHEY and CDR2 SVGEGT. The CDR3 loop spans 13 amino acids. With 4 bases removed from V and 3 bases from J, the gap between germline ends came to 7 bases. The CDR3 DNA sequence: TGTGCCAGCAGTTGGCTAAACAATCAGCCCCAGCATTTT. Its translation: CASSWLNNQPQHF.

This clonotype was recorded many times. The chain has TRBV20-1 and TRBJ2-2; D call uncertain. There are 12 residues in the CDR3. Germline-derived CDR1 and CDR2 are DFQATT and SNEGSKA (reference sequence). Trimming cost V 4 bases and J 1 base, with 4 bases left between them. The CDR3 spells CSATGNTGELFF. In DNA form, the CDR3 reads TGCAGTGCTACAGGGAACACCGGGGAGCTGTTTTTT.